Below are 26 T cell receptor beta chains sequenced from a single sample in a study of Ad26.COV2.S vaccination and SARS-CoV-2 variants. Sample treatment: about 20 received Ad26.COV2.S at low or high dose, single or two shots; about 5 received placebo; per-sample allocation not given. Sampling was performed 63 days after the first vaccine or placebo injection. Profiled with immunoSEQ multiplex PCR; TCRdb holds only in-frame clones, not every one. The sample lists some 340,000 clones, 86% occurring once. The sample here was peripheral blood, taken in a trial of Ad26.COV2.S vaccine versus placebo. All receptors come from a person aged 18 to 59 who received the Ad26.COV2.S COVID-19 vaccine or a placebo.

This clone was seen just once. This sequence joins TRBV9 and TRBJ2-7; the match to TRBD1 covers 8 bases. Germline lookup yields CDR1 SGDLS and CDR2 YYNGEE. CDR3 length: 15 residues. The V segment lost 4 bases and the J segment 4 bases; nucleotides outside the gene matches: 10. CDR3 DNA sequence: TGTGCCAGCAGCCCCCGGACAGGGCTGAAGTACGAGCAGTACTTC. It is translated as CASSPRTGLKYEQYF.

The chain joins TRBV18 to TRBJ1-1, with 8 bases fitting TRBD1. Germline trimming cut 2 bases from V and 11 bases from J; bases unmatched to any gene: 10. CDR3 length equals 14 residues. Germline V gene data show CDR1 as KGHSH and CDR2 as LQKENI. In DNA form, the CDR3 reads TGTGCCAGCTCACCAAAATTGCAGGGGGCGGAGGCTTTCTTT. This translates into CASSPKLQGAEAFF.

The chain has TRBV5-4 and TRBJ2-3; tentative D call: TRBD2 (5 bases). Deletions cut 3 bases from V and 6 bases from J, with 17 bases between. The CDR3 extends over 15 amino acids. Per germline, CDR1 SGHNT and CDR2 YYREEE (reference sequence). Written as DNA, the CDR3 is TGTGCCAGCAGCTCCACCGAGGGCCCGGGGGATACGCAGTATTTT. This translates into CASSSTEGPGDTQYF. The whole variable domain, filled in from reference TRBV5-4 and TRBJ2-3, reads ETGVTQSPTHLIKTRGQQVTLRCSSQSGHNTVSWYQQALGQGPQFIFQYYREEENGRGNFPPRFSGLQFPNYSSELNVNALELDDSALYLCASSSTEGPGDTQYFGPGTRLTVL.

This clone was seen repeatedly, ten times or more. Additional DNA sequences in this sample encode the identical CDR3. The chain joins TRBV5-1 to TRBJ1-6, with D perhaps matching TRBD1 (6 bases). The V gene lost 0 bases and the J gene lost 7 bases, with 11 bases spanning the gap. The germline gives CDR1 SGHRS, CDR2 YFSETQ. This CDR3 has 15 amino acids. The CDR3 region is CASSLGGGVNSPLHF. In nucleotides, the CDR3 is TGCGCCAGCAGCTTGGGAGGGGGGGTGAATTCACCCCTCCACTTT.

The chain couples TRBV5-1 to TRBJ2-1, with D possibly matching TRBD2 (7 bases). CDR1 is SGHRS, CDR2 YFSETQ, per germline. The CDR3 loop spans 16 amino acids. V was cut by 3 bases and J by 5 bases, with 18 bases left in between. Here the CDR3 DNA reads TGCGCCAGCAGCTCGACGGGGGGAACAGGGAACAATGAGCAGTTCTTC. Translating gives CASSSTGGTGNNEQFF.

This clone showed up just once. The V gene is TRBV6-1, the J gene TRBJ1-2, with TRBD1 matching over 8 bases. The CDR3 is 15 residues long. V was pared by 2 bases and J by 4 bases, with 6 bases of the junction left unmatched. Germline V gene lookup returns CDR1 MNHNS and CDR2 SASEGT. The CDR3 loop reads CASSEWGQEFYGYTF. The DNA of the CDR3 is TGTGCCAGCAGTGAATGGGGACAGGAGTTCTATGGCTACACCTTC.

The CDR3 spells CASSPQSGGVTYEQYF. CDR3 DNA: TGCGCCAGCAGCCCCCAAAGCGGGGGGGTCACCTACGAGCAGTACTTC. The genes are TRBV5-1 and TRBJ2-7; TRBD2 matches 10 bases. The trim removed 4 bases at V and 2 bases at J, leaving 9 bases unmatched. The length of the CDR3 is 16 residues. The germline CDR1 and CDR2 sequences are SGHRS and YFSETQ.

The rearrangement links TRBV5-1 to TRBJ2-1; D not resolved. From germline, CDR1 is SGHRS and CDR2 YFSETQ. The length of the CDR3 is 15 residues. V lost 0 bases, J lost 7 bases, and 14 bases lay in between. CDR3 loop: CASSLVSPEKNEQFF. The CDR3 coding sequence is TGCGCCAGCAGCTTGGTCTCACCAGAGAAGAATGAGCAGTTCTTC. The whole variable domain, remainder taken from reference TRBV5-1 and TRBJ2-1, is KAGVTQTPRYLIKTRGQQVTLSCSPISGHRSVSWYQQTPGQGLQFLFEYFSETQRNKGNFPGRFSGRQFSNSRSEMNVSTLELGDSALYLCASSLVSPEKNEQFFGPGTRLTVL.

This clone was seen a few times. This chain uses TRBV6-5 with TRBJ1-3; TRBD1 might be the D (6 bases). The CDR3 contains 15 residues. Trimming took 7 bases from V and 2 from J, leaving 15 bases between them. Germline V gene sequence: CDR1 MNHEY, CDR2 SVGAGI. CDR3 protein: CASILGGYTGNTIYF. CDR3 sequence (DNA): TGTGCCAGCATTTTAGGGGGTTACACTGGAAACACCATATATTTT.

The chain is built from TRBV5-5 and TRBJ2-1, with 12 nucleotides matching TRBD1. The junction had 4 bases not matched to a gene; V was cut back by 1 base and J by 8 bases. This CDR3 has 15 amino acids. Germline-derived CDR1 and CDR2 are SGHKS and YYEKEE (reference sequence). As DNA, the CDR3 is TGTGCCAGCAGCTTGCCTGGGACAGGGGGCCATGAGCAGTTCTTC. Translating gives CASSLPGTGGHEQFF.

This chain uses TRBV12-3 or TRBV12-4 with TRBJ1-2; D ambiguous. V was trimmed by 2 bases and J by 2 bases, leaving 3 bases between them. The length of the CDR3 is 12 residues. CDR3 bases: TGTGCCAGCAGTTTATGGAACTATGGCTACACCTTC. Its translation is CASSLWNYGYTF.

This chain links TRBV3-1 (or the pseudogene TRBV3-2) with TRBJ1-2; 12 positions match TRBD1. From germline, CDR1 is LGHDT and CDR2 YNNKEL (reference sequence). CDR3 length equals 16 residues. With 4 bases clipped from V and 3 bases from J, the junction kept 6 bases outside the gene matches. The CDR3 region has the DNA TGTGCCAGCAGCCCTAGGGGACAGGGGGCTTACTATGGCTACACCTTC. Amino acid sequence: CASSPRGQGAYYGYTF.

The chain couples TRBV2 to TRBJ2-3; 8 bases are shared with TRBD2. The V gene's germline CDR1 is SNHLY and CDR2 FYNNEI. CDR3 length: 15 residues. The J segment lost 6 bases and the V segment lost 6 bases, leaving 11 bases of the junction unmatched. The CDR3 loop is CASRRSGARGDTQYF. CDR3 sequence (DNA): TGTGCCAGCAGGCGTAGCGGGGCGCGCGGGGATACGCAGTATTTT.

The genes are TRBV21-1 and TRBJ2-1; the DNA was not used to check the table's D call, TRBD1. TRBV21-1 is listed as a pseudogene. The CDR3 consists of 16 residues. The CDR3 sequence: CASSKAKSDRGNEQFF. For the CDR3, the DNA is TGTGCCAGCAGCAAAGCGAAATCGGACAGGGGCAATGAGCAGTTCTTC.

The chain is built from TRBV5-4 and TRBJ2-5, with D unclear. The V and J ends lost 4 bases and 5 bases respectively, with 18 bases between them. CDR1 and CDR2 (germline): SGHNT, YYREEE (reference sequence). CDR3 size: 15 residues. Here the CDR3 reads CASSLPGGNRETQYF. Here the CDR3 DNA reads TGTGCCAGCAGCCTCCCGGGCGGCAATAGGGAGACCCAGTACTTC.

The J gene is TRBJ1-2, the V gene TRBV5-4, with 7 bases that match TRBD1. V trimming: 4 bases; J trimming: 1 base; junction bases outside the gene matches: 4. The CDR3 is made up of 14 amino acids. Germline CDR1 is SGHNT and CDR2 is YYREEE (reference sequence). DNA for the CDR3: TGTGCCAGCAGCCAGGGACAGAATAACTATGGCTACACCTTC. This gives the protein CASSQGQNNYGYTF.

The J gene is TRBJ2-7, the V gene TRBV27; D unclear. CDR3 length: 16 amino acids. CDR1 is MNHEY and CDR2 is SMNVEV in the germline V gene (reference sequence). The V end was cut by 6 bases, the J end by 0 bases, with 18 bases between. The CDR3 region has the DNA TGTGCCAGCAGCCAGCAGTTGGGGATTAGCTCCTACGAGCAGTACTTC. As protein: CASSQQLGISSYEQYF.

The chain recombines TRBV19 with TRBJ1-6, with a weak D call TRBD1 (5 bases). This CDR3 has 16 amino acids. In germline, CDR1 is LNHDA, CDR2 SQIVND (reference sequence). V was trimmed by 4 bases and J by 7 bases, leaving 17 bases between them. The CDR3 DNA reads as TGTGCCAGTAGTAGGACGGACATACACGAAAATTCACCCCTCCACTTT. Translating gives CASSRTDIHENSPLHF.

This clone was seen a handful of times. V is TRBV5-1 and J is TRBJ1-2, with D unclear. This CDR3 contains 14 residues. Germline V gene sequence: CDR1 SGHRS, CDR2 YFSETQ. The V end lost 1 base, the J end lost 0 bases, and 7 bases lay between the germline ends. The CDR3, as DNA: TGCGCCAGCAGCTTGAAGGGAGCTAACTATGGCTACACCTTC. Protein: CASSLKGANYGYTF.

Ten or more counts support this clone. The chain employs TRBV6-6 and TRBJ1-6; perhaps TRBD1 as D (6 bases). Germline CDR1 MNHNY, CDR2 SVGAGI (reference sequence). The CDR3 runs 15 residues. V lost 5 bases to trimming and J lost 11 bases, with 19 bases between them. CDR3 DNA sequence: TGTGCCAGCAGTCGACTACAGGGAGGAGAGGCACCCCTCCACTTT. This encodes CASSRLQGGEAPLHF.

This clone was picked up many times. The V gene is TRBV3-1 (or the pseudogene TRBV3-2), the J gene TRBJ1-3; D possibly corresponds to TRBD1 (6 bases). Trimming removed 3 bases from V and 4 bases from J, with 10 bases in between. CDR1 and CDR2 from the germline V gene are LGHDT and YNNKEL (reference sequence). The CDR3 contains 14 residues. The CDR3 protein is CASSQGANGNTIYF. As DNA, the CDR3 is TGTGCCAGCAGCCAGGGGGCTAACGGAAACACCATATATTTT.

The chain is built from TRBV4-3 and TRBJ2-1, with D possibly being TRBD1 (6 bases). This CDR3 has 15 amino acids. Per germline, CDR1 LGHNA and CDR2 YSLEER. V shed 0 bases and J shed 5 bases, with 11 bases lying between them. CDR3 in amino acids: CASSQDGRGNNEQFF. The CDR3 DNA reads as TGCGCCAGCAGCCAAGATGGCAGGGGAAACAATGAGCAGTTCTTC.

Only a few counts were recorded for this clone. The rearrangement joins TRBV6-2 or TRBV6-3 to TRBJ2-7, with a tentative D call TRBD1 (6 bases). The ends were cut back, 6 bases at V and 5 bases at J, with 8 bases in the middle. Germline V gene lookup returns CDR1 MNHEY and CDR2 SVGEGT. This CDR3 spans 11 amino acids. CDR3 residues: CASSRGHEQYF. The CDR3 bases are TGTGCCAGCAGCAGGGGACACGAGCAGTACTTC.

The CDR3 DNA follows: TGTGCCACCAGCAGAGAGTCGACAGGGGGGAGAAACACCATATATTTT. Its protein is CATSRESTGGRNTIYF. The rearrangement joins TRBV15 to TRBJ1-3; 9 bases align to TRBD1. The junction had 5 bases not matched to a gene; V was cut back by 0 bases and J by 5 bases. The germline CDR1 and CDR2 sequences are LNHNV and YYDKDF (reference sequence). This CDR3 comprises 16 residues.

This chain links TRBV2 with TRBJ1-5; D uncertain. With 5 bases removed from V and 7 bases from J, the gap between germline ends came to 6 bases. This CDR3 contains 11 residues. In germline, CDR1 is SNHLY, CDR2 FYNNEI. CDR3 nucleotides: TGTGCCAGCAGTTTAACACAGCCCCAGCATTTT. Residues: CASSLTQPQHF.

The chain recombines TRBV5-8 with TRBJ1-5; D is unclear. V was clipped by 7 bases and J by 2 bases, with 10 bases between them. Germline loops: CDR1 SGHTS, CDR2 YDEGEE. This CDR3 comprises 13 residues. The CDR3 bases are TGTGCCAGCGACTTGAGTGGCAATCAGCCCCAGCATTTT. This codes for CASDLSGNQPQHF.